This paragraph reports one TCR beta chain. No antigen is known for it. The authors sorted CD4+ and CD8+ T cells from PBMCs. This record belongs to a study of CD8+ T cells in alopecia areata. Study results and limitations: With patients, TCR sharing proved less clear than in mice, a difference possibly related to HLA. Resident alphabeta T cells of normal skin are also sequenced in scalp samples.

The V end was cut by 5 bases, the J end by 7 bases, with 19 bases between. Germline loops: CDR1 SGHDT, CDR2 YYEEEE. The CDR3 is made up of 14 amino acids. After isolation, RNA underwent reverse transcription to generate cDNA as the sequencing template. Clones were read by immunoSEQ multiplex PCR, and TCRdb kept only the in-frame ones, dropping some. The sample includes around 210,000 clones, more than 55% of them seen just once. V and J are TRBV5-6 and TRBJ2-7; D possibly corresponds to TRBD2 (5 bases). Sample: CD8+ T cells sorted from blood. This TCR was recovered from a human donor in good health. CDR3 residues: CASRPTLRAREQYF. As DNA, the CDR3 is TGTGCCAGCAGACCCACCCTGCGGGCAAGAGAGCAGTACTTC.